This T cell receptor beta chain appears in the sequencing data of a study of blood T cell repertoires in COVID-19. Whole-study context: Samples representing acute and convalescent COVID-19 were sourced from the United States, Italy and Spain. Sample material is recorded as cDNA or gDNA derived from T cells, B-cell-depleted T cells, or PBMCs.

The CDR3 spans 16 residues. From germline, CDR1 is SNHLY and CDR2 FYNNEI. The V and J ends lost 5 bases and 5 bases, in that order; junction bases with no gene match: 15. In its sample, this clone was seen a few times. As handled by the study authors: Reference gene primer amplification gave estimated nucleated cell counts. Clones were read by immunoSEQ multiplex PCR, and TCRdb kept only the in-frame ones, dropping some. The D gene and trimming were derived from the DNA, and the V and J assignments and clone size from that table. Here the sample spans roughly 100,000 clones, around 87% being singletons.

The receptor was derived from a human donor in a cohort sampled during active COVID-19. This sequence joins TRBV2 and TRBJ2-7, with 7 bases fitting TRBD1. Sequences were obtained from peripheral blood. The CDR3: CASSYSIDRASDEQYF. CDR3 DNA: TGTGCCAGCAGTTATTCTATTGACAGGGCCTCTGACGAGCAGTACTTC.